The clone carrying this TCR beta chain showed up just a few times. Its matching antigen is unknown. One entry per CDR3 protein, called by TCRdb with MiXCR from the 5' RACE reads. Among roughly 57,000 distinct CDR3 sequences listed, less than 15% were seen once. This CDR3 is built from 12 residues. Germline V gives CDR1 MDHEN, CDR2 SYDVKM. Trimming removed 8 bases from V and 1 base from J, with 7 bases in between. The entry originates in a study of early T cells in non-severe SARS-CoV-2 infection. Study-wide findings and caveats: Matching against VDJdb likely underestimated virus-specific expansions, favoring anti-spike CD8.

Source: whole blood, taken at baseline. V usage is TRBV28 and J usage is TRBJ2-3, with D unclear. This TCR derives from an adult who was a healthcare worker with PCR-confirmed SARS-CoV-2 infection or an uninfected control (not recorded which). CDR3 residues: CASLEGTDTQYF. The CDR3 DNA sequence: TGTGCCAGCTTAGAGGGCACAGATACGCAGTATTTT.